These 8 T cell receptor beta chains were all obtained from the same sample, sequenced in a study of shared clonotypes between healthy human individuals. Assay: immunoSEQ multiplex PCR; the TCRdb copy retains only in-frame clones and omits some. The data contain 1 million to 1.3 million clones, roughly 74% of them singletons. Sequencing input: memory CD4+ T cells from PBMCs. Noted subset: CD45RA-negative fraction. The receptors shown here come from a man aged 18 to 29 in good health. Some clones in this sample may be carry-over from other donors' samples.

Comment on this clone: The sample holds other DNA sequences that translate to the same CDR3. The chain employs TRBV20-1 and TRBJ2-3; D remains unclear. The germline V gene encodes CDR1 DFQATT and CDR2 SNEGSKA (reference sequence). The CDR3 loop spans 11 amino acids. The V end lost 5 bases, the J end lost 6 bases, and 9 bases lay between the germline ends. CDR3 DNA: TGCAGTGCTTCCCCCCGGGATACGCAGTATTTT. It yields the protein CSASPRDTQYF.

The rearrangement joins TRBV6-1 to TRBJ2-7; D not certain. The CDR3 totals 12 residues. Trimming cost V 6 bases and J 2 bases, with 8 bases left between them. From germline, CDR1 is MNHNS and CDR2 SASEGT. For the CDR3, the DNA is TGTGCCAGCAGAACCGCCGCCTACGAGCAGTACTTC. Translated, it gives CASRTAAYEQYF.

The chain employs TRBV28 and TRBJ1-4; a possible D gene is TRBD1 (6 bases). Trimming stripped 5 bases from V and 0 bases from J, with 13 bases between. The germline CDR1 and CDR2 sequences are MDHEN and SYDVKM. CDR3 size: 16 residues. In DNA form, the CDR3 reads TGTGCCAGCAGTGGCGATGGACAGTCAACTAATGAAAAACTGTTTTTT. Its protein is CASSGDGQSTNEKLFF. The full variable domain, completed using reference TRBV28 and TRBJ1-4, is DVKVTQSSRYLVKRTGEKVFLECVQDMDHENMFWYRQDPGLGLRLIYFSYDVKMKEKGDIPEGYSVSREKKERFSLILESASTNQTSMYLCASSGDGQSTNEKLFFGSGTQLSVL.

On this clone itself: Other DNA sequences in the sample encode the same CDR3. The chain joins TRBV15 to TRBJ2-7; no clear D. The V end was cut by 0 bases, the J end by 1 base, with 4 bases between. The CDR3 totals 13 residues. Germline-derived CDR1 and CDR2 are LNHNV and YYDKDF (reference sequence). CDR3 in amino acids: CATSRDRSYEQYF. The CDR3 nucleotides read TGTGCCACCAGCAGAGATCGTTCCTACGAGCAGTACTTC. Supplemented by reference TRBV15 and TRBJ2-7, the full variable domain reads DAMVIQNPRYQVTQFGKPVTLSCSQTLNHNVMYWYQQKSSQAPKLLFHYYDKDFNNEADTPDNFQSRRPNTSFCFLDIRSPGLGDTAMYLCATSRDRSYEQYFGPGTRLTVT.

Note on this clone: This likely stems from a read error, as it lies one base from a far larger clone. Other DNA sequences within the sample encode an identical CDR3. V is TRBV28 and J is TRBJ2-5; D is tentatively TRBD1 or TRBD2 (5 bases each). Germline V gives CDR1 MDHEN, CDR2 SYDVKM. This CDR3 spans 13 amino acids. Trimming removed 6 bases from V and 1 base from J, with 9 bases in between. The CDR3 reads CASSPGTQETQYF. The CDR3 DNA is TGTGCCAGCAGCCCAGGGACCCAAGAGACCCAGTACTTC.

The chain recombines TRBV19 with TRBJ2-4; D is undetermined. The germline V and J ends were trimmed by 3 bases and 4 bases, with 7 bases remaining between them. Germline CDR1 and CDR2: LNHDA and SQIVND (reference sequence). This CDR3 region has 13 residues. CDR3 protein: CASSMTNKNIQYF. Written as DNA, the CDR3 is TGTGCCAGTAGTATGACCAATAAAAACATTCAGTACTTC.

The chain carries TRBV20-1 and TRBJ2-1; the match to TRBD2 covers 10 bases. There are 11 residues in the CDR3. Germline V gene lookup returns CDR1 DFQATT and CDR2 SNEGSKA (reference sequence). V lost 6 bases to trimming and J lost 13 bases; unmatched junction nucleotides: 6. The chain's CDR3 is CSADRTSGQFF. CDR3 sequence (DNA): TGCAGTGCGGATCGGACTAGCGGACAGTTCTTC.

The chain is built from TRBV27 and TRBJ2-3, with TRBD1 as a possible D gene (5 bases). V was shortened by 3 bases and J by 3 bases, with 16 bases between the two germline ends. The CDR3 length is 16 residues. Germline V gene data show CDR1 as MNHEY and CDR2 as SMNVEV (reference sequence). The CDR3 bases are TGTGCCAGCAGTTTGGGGTGGGCAGGGATGACAGATACGCAGTATTTT. It translates to CASSLGWAGMTDTQYF.